A selection of T cell receptor beta chains follows, all from one sample in a study of vaccination effects on CD4 cells after COVID-19. Their specific antigens are unknown. The repertoire was sequenced with immunoSEQ multiplex PCR; TCRdb's copy has only in-frame clones and lacks some. This sample has about 73,000 clones, with around 69% found just once. Sample: CD4+ T cells from PBMCs cultured without peptide, taken after COVID-19 vaccination. The receptors originated from a human donor who received a COVID-19 vaccine. The CDR3 runs from the conserved cysteine through the conserved F or W. Each record gives: J gene, D gene, V gene, CDR3 DNA, CDR3 protein. D genes are given only for firm matches.

J: TRBJ2-5; D: -; V: TRBV24-1; DNA: TGTGCCACCAGTGATTTTCGGGGGTCCTCGCGAGAGACCCAGTACTTC; CDR3: CATSDFRGSSRETQYF
J: TRBJ2-3; D: -; V: TRBV7-7; DNA: TGTGCCAGCAGCTCGGCAGCGGCAGATACGCAGTATTTT; CDR3: CASSSAAADTQYF
J: TRBJ2-3; D: TRBD2; V: TRBV7-3; DNA: TGTGCCAGCAGCTTAACGGGGGGGGTTGGAGATACGCAGTATTTT; CDR3: CASSLTGGVGDTQYF
J: TRBJ1-5; D: TRBD1; V: TRBV2; DNA: TGTGCCAGCAGTGAATTGGGACAGGCGACGAATCAGCCCCAGCATTTT; CDR3: CASSELGQATNQPQHF
J: TRBJ2-3; D: -; V: TRBV29-1; DNA: TGCAGCGTTATGACAGGAACAGATACGCAGTATTTT; CDR3: CSVMTGTDTQYF
J: TRBJ2-6; D: -; V: TRBV7-2; DNA: TGTGCCAGCAGCCTCCAGGGGGGGCTACGATCTGGGGCCAACGTCCTGACTTTC; CDR3: CASSLQGGLRSGANVLTF
J: TRBJ1-5; D: -; V: TRBV19; DNA: TGTGCCAGTAGCCTCCAGGGTGATCAGCCCCAGCATTTT; CDR3: CASSLQGDQPQHF
J: TRBJ1-5; D: -; V: TRBV10-3; DNA: TGTGCCATCAGTGAGGCGTTGCAGCCCCAGCATTTT; CDR3: CAISEALQPQHF
J: TRBJ2-5; D: TRBD1; V: TRBV7-8; DNA: TGTGCCAGCAGCTCCGGGACAGGGGGGTCAGAGACCCAGTACTTC; CDR3: CASSSGTGGSETQYF
J: TRBJ2-5; D: TRBD2; V: TRBV5-6; DNA: TGTGCCAGCACCGAGGCGGGGGTGTCTCAAGAGACCCAGTACTTC; CDR3: CASTEAGVSQETQYF